Presented here are 18 T cell receptor beta chains from one specimen sequenced in a study of shared clonotypes between healthy human individuals. Clones were read by immunoSEQ multiplex PCR, and TCRdb kept only the in-frame ones, dropping some. This sample has under 750,000 clones, with roughly 72% found just once. Sequences were obtained from memory CD4+ T cells sorted from blood. Subset in this sample: CD45RA-negative fraction. The receptor source for this set is a woman between 25 and 40 years old in good health.

This rearrangement joins TRBV4-1 to TRBJ1-1, with unresolved D. The CDR3 has 15 residues. The germline V and J ends were trimmed by 1 base and 0 bases, with 9 bases remaining between them. CDR1 is MGHRA, CDR2 YSYEKL, per germline. The CDR3 spells CASSQVERLNTEAFF. As DNA, the CDR3 is TGCGCCAGCAGCCAAGTTGAGAGACTGAACACTGAAGCTTTCTTT.

This chain joins TRBV6-6 and TRBJ2-6, with unresolved D. The CDR3 is made up of 15 amino acids. CDR1 is MNHNY and CDR2 is SVGAGI in the germline V gene (reference sequence). V lost 6 bases and J lost 0, with 9 bases in between. CDR3 sequence reads: CASSSRSSGANVLTF. The DNA of the CDR3 is TGTGCCAGCAGCTCGAGGAGCTCTGGGGCCAACGTCCTGACTTTC.

The chain recombines TRBV7-3 with TRBJ1-1; perhaps TRBD1 as D (6 bases). The CDR3 is 13 residues long. Germline V gives CDR1 SGHTA, CDR2 FQGTGA. Trimming removed 3 bases at V and 6 bases at J, with 11 bases between. The CDR3 DNA reads TGTGCCAGCAGCTTCCACAGGGAGGCTGAAGCTTTCTTT. It specifies CASSFHREAEAFF.

The chain couples TRBV2 to TRBJ2-5, with D hard to call. This CDR3 region has 13 residues. V lost 8 bases, J lost 2 bases, and 12 bases lay in between. Germline V gene lookup returns CDR1 SNHLY and CDR2 FYNNEI. CDR3 amino acids: CASAMGIQETQYF. CDR3 DNA sequence: TGTGCCAGCGCCATGGGGATTCAAGAGACCCAGTACTTC.

The chain couples TRBV7-9 to TRBJ2-4; D is undetermined. Germline V lookup: CDR1 SEHNR, CDR2 FQNEAQ (reference sequence). V was shortened by 2 bases and J by 9 bases, with 11 bases between the two germline ends. There are 13 residues in the CDR3. The CDR3 sequence is CASSLSGKGIQYF. As DNA, the CDR3 is TGTGCCAGCAGCTTAAGTGGGAAGGGCATTCAGTACTTC.

The V call is TRBV11-2, the J call TRBJ2-2; 9 nucleotides agree with TRBD1. The CDR3 runs 15 residues. Germline CDR1 is SGHAT and CDR2 is FQNNGV. The J segment lost 5 bases and the V segment lost 5 bases, leaving 6 bases of the junction unmatched. Here the CDR3 DNA reads TGTGCCAGCAGCGCCCGGACAGGGGTAACCGGGGAGCTGTTTTTT. Its translation: CASSARTGVTGELFF.

This clone was found a few times. This CDR3 is CASSERTGKEQPQHF. CDR3 coding DNA: TGTGCCAGCAGTGAAAGGACAGGGAAGGAACAGCCCCAGCATTTT. J is TRBJ1-5 and V is TRBV2; 8 bases are shared with TRBD1. The length of the CDR3 is 15 residues. Germline V gives CDR1 SNHLY, CDR2 FYNNEI. V lost 2 bases and J lost 7; bases outside the gene matches: 7.

The gene calls are TRBV7-2 and TRBJ1-5, with D perhaps TRBD1 (6 bases). Germline lookup yields CDR1 SGHTA and CDR2 FQGNSA. This CDR3 is built from 14 residues. The V and J ends lost 5 bases and 2 bases respectively, with 10 bases between them. In nucleotides, the CDR3 is TGTGCCAGCAGCGAACGGACAGGCAATCAGCCCCAGCATTTT. Translated, it gives CASSERTGNQPQHF.

This clone was counted ten times or more. The chain has TRBV6-5 and TRBJ1-1; weak D call: TRBD1 (5 bases). V was shortened by 6 bases and J by 7 bases, with 9 bases between the two germline ends. The CDR3 runs to 11 residues. Germline CDR1 is MNHEY and CDR2 is SVGAGI. The CDR3 DNA is TGTGCCAGCAGGGGGCCTGGTGAAGCTTTCTTT. It codes for CASRGPGEAFF.

This sequence joins TRBV7-3 and TRBJ2-1; 9 nucleotides agree with TRBD2. Germline loops: CDR1 SGHTA, CDR2 FQGTGA. V dropped 4 bases and J dropped 9; count of bases not matched to a gene: 10. The CDR3 totals 15 residues. The DNA of the CDR3 is TGTGCCAGCAGCTCATACCCGGGACTAGCTTCTGAGCAGTTCTTC. It encodes CASSSYPGLASEQFF.

The J gene is TRBJ1-2, the V gene TRBV5-4, with 8 positions matching TRBD1. The ends lost 1 base at V and 0 bases at J; junction bases unmatched: 5. This CDR3 has 16 amino acids. Germline-derived CDR1 and CDR2 are SGHNT and YYREEE (reference sequence). CDR3 in amino acids: CASSLPGTGTNYGYTF. CDR3 sequence (DNA): TGTGCCAGCAGCTTGCCAGGGACAGGAACTAACTATGGCTACACCTTC.

This clone was counted once. In nucleotides, the CDR3 is TGTGCCAGCTCACCAATAGCGGGAGGGGCAGATACGCAGTATTTT. Translated, it gives CASSPIAGGADTQYF. The chain has TRBV18 and TRBJ2-3; 11 bases are shared with TRBD2. This CDR3 has 15 residues. The J segment lost 4 bases and the V segment lost 2 bases, leaving 2 bases of the junction unmatched. The germline CDR1 and CDR2 sequences are KGHSH and LQKENI.

V and J are TRBV6-5 and TRBJ1-1; 9 nucleotides agree with TRBD1. This CDR3 spans 14 amino acids. Germline V lookup: CDR1 MNHEY, CDR2 SVGAGI. After removal of 5 bases from V and 10 bases from J, the junction contained 11 bases not matched to a gene. CDR3 sequence: CASSAGQGGFGAFF. CDR3 coding DNA: TGTGCCAGCAGTGCGGGACAGGGAGGATTCGGAGCTTTCTTT.

The chain recombines TRBV6-4 with TRBJ2-6; 11 nucleotides agree with TRBD2. This CDR3 region has 18 residues. Germline loops: CDR1 MRHNA, CDR2 SNTAGT. V lost 4 bases and J lost 0; bases outside the gene matches: 5. The CDR3 here is CASSAGLAGNSGANVLTF. The CDR3 DNA reads as TGTGCCAGCAGTGCCGGACTAGCGGGCAACTCTGGGGCCAACGTCCTGACTTTC.

This clone was seen just once. The chain employs TRBV7-2 and TRBJ2-7, with D hard to call. Deletions cut 4 bases from V and 1 base from J, with 17 bases between. The germline gives CDR1 SGHTA, CDR2 FQGNSA. The CDR3 is 16 amino acids. This chain's CDR3 is CASSSMSPSKSYEQYF. The CDR3 DNA is TGTGCCAGCAGCTCGATGAGCCCCTCCAAATCCTACGAGCAGTACTTC.

The chain combines TRBV13 with TRBJ2-2, with D perhaps matching TRBD2 (6 bases). The V gene lost 4 bases and the J gene lost 1 base, with 13 bases spanning the gap. Germline CDR1 and CDR2: PRHDT and FYEKMQ (reference sequence). The CDR3 is made up of 16 amino acids. CDR3 coding DNA: TGTGCCAGCAGCTCTAGCGCTCAACAGAACACCGGGGAGCTGTTTTTT. Translation: CASSSSAQQNTGELFF.

V and J are TRBV28 and TRBJ1-5, with D perhaps TRBD1 (6 bases). The CDR3 has 14 residues. In germline, CDR1 is MDHEN, CDR2 SYDVKM. With 8 bases removed from V and 6 bases from J, the gap between germline ends came to 17 bases. The CDR3 nucleotides read TGTGCCAGCTCCCAGGGGCACCGCGGTCAGCCCCAGCATTTT. Its translation: CASSQGHRGQPQHF.

This chain links TRBV6-5 with TRBJ2-5; perhaps TRBD2 as D (6 bases). CDR1 and CDR2 (germline): MNHEY, SVGAGI. This CDR3 comprises 13 residues. Deletions cut 2 bases from V and 10 bases from J, with 14 bases between. CDR3 coding DNA: TGTGCCAGCAGTTACGATTCGGGGGACCTCCAGTACTTC. Its protein is CASSYDSGDLQYF.